The clone carrying this T cell receptor beta chain was picked up a small number of times. Antigen unknown. This sample is part of a study of identical twins. General study results and limits: Out-of-frame TCR alpha sharing in monozygotic twins exceeded recombination model predictions. Findings came from cross-sectional statistics, without long-term follow-up of donors.

Germline lookup yields CDR1 SGDLS and CDR2 YYNGEE. This CDR3 is built from 16 residues. V was shortened by 3 bases and J by 3 bases, with 15 bases between the two germline ends. Every one of the donors was a healthy Caucasian. TCRdb passed the 5' RACE reads through MiXCR, listing each CDR3 protein once. This sample has about 810,000 distinct CDR3 sequences; around 12% occur once, and the top ten carry around 1.6%. This sample also belongs to another study, concerning yellow fever vaccine responses in identical twins. Per that paper: Twins' vaccine T cell response reportedly gave the appearance of partial convergence and partial personalization.

The chain couples TRBV9 to TRBJ2-2; D gene unclear. The specimen was PBMCs. This TCR came from a woman aged 18-29 years in good health. The CDR3 protein is CASSADLRRDTGELFF. The CDR3 region has the DNA TGTGCCAGCAGCGCCGACCTACGTCGGGACACCGGGGAGCTGTTTTTT.